This passage covers 29 T cell receptor beta chains from one sample sequenced in a study of technical replicates of blood from several donors. Measured with immunoSEQ multiplex PCR; TCRdb has only the in-frame clones, and not every one. Of under 95,000 clones in the sample, about 95% were seen once. Material: T cells isolated from PBMCs. The receptors originated from a human donor in good health.

The rearrangement uses TRBV5-6 and TRBJ1-2; D may be TRBD1 (5 bases). The germline V gene has CDR1 SGHDT and CDR2 YYEEEE. The CDR3 length is 15 residues. Trimming removed 0 bases at V and 7 bases at J, with 16 bases between. CDR3 bases: TGTGCCAGCAGCTTGGGCGGGGGTGACAGTGCTGGCTACACCTTC. Its protein is CASSLGGGDSAGYTF.

The chain carries TRBV4-1 and TRBJ2-3; 7 positions match TRBD2. The germline CDR1 and CDR2 sequences are MGHRA and YSYEKL. The CDR3 totals 16 residues. V lost 4 bases and J lost 5; bases outside the gene matches: 12. The DNA of the CDR3 is TGCGCCAGCAGCCCTGGGGCGGGGAGGGCAATAGATACGCAGTATTTT. The encoded protein is CASSPGAGRAIDTQYF.

This chain links TRBV19 with TRBJ2-2; the D gene is possibly TRBD2 (5 bases). Trimming took 3 bases from V and 5 from J, leaving 16 bases between them. The CDR3 covers 16 residues. Germline lookup yields CDR1 LNHDA and CDR2 SQIVND (reference sequence). CDR3 sequence reads: CASSIFINPGTGELFF. CDR3 DNA: TGTGCCAGTAGTATTTTTATCAACCCGGGAACCGGGGAGCTGTTTTTT.

The V and J genes are TRBV5-5 and TRBJ1-2, with unresolved D. The CDR3 sequence is 16 residues long. The germline V gene has CDR1 SGHKS and CDR2 YYEKEE (reference sequence). V lost 0 bases and J lost 5, with 17 bases in between. The CDR3 DNA follows: TGTGCCAGCAGCTTGGGGTTAGGGCAGCGGATATATGGCTACACCTTC. It is translated as CASSLGLGQRIYGYTF.

The chain combines TRBV11-2 with TRBJ2-1, with D possibly matching TRBD2 (5 bases). The CDR3 contains 11 residues. Germline lookup yields CDR1 SGHAT and CDR2 FQNNGV. V lost 4 bases, J lost 13 bases, and 11 bases lay in between. CDR3 DNA sequence: TGTGCCAGCAGCTCGGGGAGATTACAGTTCTTC. Protein sequence: CASSSGRLQFF. The complete variable domain, with remaining parts taken from reference TRBV11-2 and TRBJ2-1, reads EAGVAQSPRYKIIEKRQSVAFWCNPISGHATLYWYQQILGQGPKLLIQFQNNGVVDDSQLPKDRFSAERLKGVDSTLKIQPAKLEDSAVYLCASSSGRLQFFGPGTRLTVL.

CDR3 coding DNA: TGTGCCAGCAGCTTCGGCGGGGGGTTGTACAATGAGCAGTTCTTC. It codes for CASSFGGGLYNEQFF. This chain links TRBV7-2 with TRBJ2-1, with TRBD2 matching 8 bases. The CDR3 is 15 amino acids. V gave up 3 bases and J gave up 4 bases; unmatched junction bases: 5. The germline CDR1 and CDR2 sequences are SGHTA and FQGNSA.

This chain uses TRBV11-2 with TRBJ2-7; 7 bases agree with TRBD1. Germline CDR1 is SGHAT and CDR2 is FQNNGV. The CDR3 loop spans 15 amino acids. After removal of 2 bases from V and 2 bases from J, the junction contained 6 bases not matched to a gene. The CDR3 here is CASSLPGTATYEQYF. The CDR3 DNA reads TGTGCCAGCAGCTTACCCGGGACAGCAACCTACGAGCAGTACTTC.

V gene TRBV11-3 combines with J gene TRBJ1-4; 8 positions agree with TRBD1. Trimming cost V 5 bases and J 4 bases; bases outside gene matches: 6. The CDR3 consists of 15 residues. Germline CDR1 and CDR2: SGHNT and YENEEA. DNA for the CDR3: TGTGCCAGCAGCCAGACAGGGGCCTTTAATGAAAAACTGTTTTTT. It codes for CASSQTGAFNEKLFF.

The chain joins TRBV5-4 to TRBJ2-3; D gene uncertain. The V end was cut by 0 bases, the J end by 0 bases, with 8 bases between. Germline V gene lookup returns CDR1 SGHNT and CDR2 YYREEE (reference sequence). The CDR3 is 15 residues long. The CDR3 protein is CASSLAPGSTDTQYF. The CDR3 region has the DNA TGTGCCAGCAGCTTGGCCCCGGGTAGCACAGATACGCAGTATTTT.

The rearrangement uses TRBV19 and TRBJ2-1, with 7 bases fitting TRBD2. Trimming at V came to 6 bases and at J to 6 bases, leaving 8 bases not matched to a gene. CDR3 length: 14 residues. Per germline, CDR1 LNHDA and CDR2 SQIVND (reference sequence). The CDR3 DNA follows: TGTGCCAGTAGCTCCACGACTAGCAGCAATGAGCAGTTCTTC. It yields the protein CASSSTTSSNEQFF.

CDR3 in DNA: TGTGCCAGCAGCGCCCGGACTACTCTTAGAACAGATACGCAGTATTTT. The encoded protein is CASSARTTLRTDTQYF. The chain has TRBV6-6 and TRBJ2-3, with a tentative D call TRBD2 (6 bases). Germline V CDR1 and CDR2: MNHNY, SVGAGI (reference sequence). The CDR3 contains 16 residues. Trimming shortened V by 6 bases and J by 3 bases, and 19 bases separated the two germline ends.

The chain combines TRBV9 with TRBJ1-4; 9 positions agree with TRBD1. After removal of 3 bases from V and 3 bases from J, the junction contained 6 bases not matched to a gene. CDR1 and CDR2 from the germline V gene are SGDLS and YYNGEE. CDR3 length: 16 residues. CDR3 DNA: TGTGCCAGCAGCGCCACAGGGGGCAACTCTAATGAAAAACTGTTTTTT. Protein product: CASSATGGNSNEKLFF.

The chain carries TRBV28 and TRBJ2-7; D gene unclear. V was clipped by 6 bases and J by 2 bases, with 11 bases between them. Germline values: CDR1 MDHEN, CDR2 SYDVKM. The CDR3 extends over 13 amino acids. CDR3 DNA sequence: TGTGCCAGCAGCCTTGTTCGTGCCTACGAGCAGTACTTC. This codes for CASSLVRAYEQYF.

J is TRBJ1-6 and V is TRBV7-9; TRBD1 might be the D (6 bases). Per germline, CDR1 SEHNR and CDR2 FQNEAQ (reference sequence). V lost 5 bases to trimming and J lost 10 bases, with 18 bases between them. The CDR3 runs to 15 residues. The CDR3 DNA reads as TGTGCCAGCAGCCCTCTCCAGGGGTCTTACTCACCCCTCCACTTT. This gives the protein CASSPLQGSYSPLHF. The complete variable domain, with remaining parts taken from reference TRBV7-9 and TRBJ1-6, reads DTGVSQNPRHKITKRGQNVTFRCDPISEHNRLYWYRQTLGQGPEFLTYFQNEAQLEKSRLLSDRFSAERPKGSFSTLEIQRTEQGDSAMYLCASSPLQGSYSPLHFGNGTRLTVT.

This clone was recorded once. The chain is built from TRBV9 and TRBJ2-1, with D possibly being TRBD2 (6 bases). Germline-derived CDR1 and CDR2 are SGDLS and YYNGEE. The V end was cut by 4 bases, the J end by 3 bases, with 14 bases between. CDR3 length: 15 amino acids. The DNA of the CDR3 is TGTGCCAGCAGCCCAAGGGACTTAAGCTACAATGAGCAGTTCTTC. Its protein is CASSPRDLSYNEQFF.

This clone was recorded only once. This chain connects TRBV18 to TRBJ2-1, with TRBD2 as a possible D gene (5 bases). Germline V gene sequence: CDR1 KGHSH, CDR2 LQKENI. The CDR3 has 13 residues. The V end was cut by 3 bases, the J end by 5 bases, with 8 bases between. CDR3 protein: CASSPGLHNEQFF. In DNA, the CDR3 is TGTGCCAGCTCACCTGGACTCCACAATGAGCAGTTCTTC. Together with reference TRBV18 and TRBJ2-1, the CDR3 gives the full variable domain: NAGVMQNPRHLVRRRGQEARLRCSPMKGHSHVYWYRQLPEEGLKFMVYLQKENIIDESGMPKERFSAEFPKEGPSILRIQQVVRGDSAAYFCASSPGLHNEQFFGPGTRLTVL.

The V gene is TRBV11-2, the J gene TRBJ1-1; the D is unclear. The V gene lost 6 bases and the J gene lost 0 bases, with 11 bases spanning the gap. The germline CDR1 and CDR2 sequences are SGHAT and FQNNGV. The CDR3 is made up of 14 amino acids. CDR3 protein: CASSPGFMNTEAFF. The CDR3 DNA reads TGTGCCAGCAGTCCCGGGTTCATGAACACTGAAGCTTTCTTT.

The J gene is TRBJ2-5, the V gene TRBV29-1; a weak D match, TRBD2 (6 bases). The CDR3 loop spans 15 amino acids. The V gene lost 6 bases and the J gene lost 0 bases, with 17 bases spanning the gap. Germline V gene sequence: CDR1 SQVTM, CDR2 ANQGSEA. CDR3 sequence (DNA): TGCAGCGTGATGGGGGGTAAACAGTACCAAGAGACCCAGTACTTC. It specifies CSVMGGKQYQETQYF. Drawing the rest from reference TRBV29-1 and TRBJ2-5, the complete variable domain is SAVISQKPSRDICQRGTSLTIQCQVDSQVTMMFWYRQQPGQSLTLIATANQGSEATYESGFVIDKFPISRPNLTFSTLTVSNMSPEDSSIYLCSVMGGKQYQETQYFGPGTRLLVL.

V usage is TRBV7-8 and J usage is TRBJ1-5, with 8 bases that match TRBD1. The CDR3 is 14 amino acids. The germline gives CDR1 SGHVS, CDR2 FQNEAQ. J was trimmed by 5 bases and V by 3 bases; bases with no gene match: 3. The CDR3 is CASSLDRVDQPQHF. CDR3 bases: TGTGCCAGCAGCTTGGACAGGGTCGATCAGCCCCAGCATTTT. The entire variable domain, with the rest obtained from reference TRBV7-8 and TRBJ1-5, is as follows: GAGVSQSPRYKVAKRGQDVALRCDPISGHVSLFWYQQALGQGPEFLTYFQNEAQLDKSGLPSDRFFAERPEGSVSTLKIQRTQQEDSAVYLCASSLDRVDQPQHFGDGTRLSIL.

The chain employs TRBV2 and TRBJ1-3, with TRBD1 matching over 8 bases. The V and J ends lost 2 bases and 0 bases, in that order; junction bases with no gene match: 6. The germline gives CDR1 SNHLY, CDR2 FYNNEI. The CDR3 contains 17 residues. CDR3 residues: CASSESRQGSSGNTIYF. CDR3 bases: TGTGCCAGCAGTGAATCTCGACAGGGGAGCTCTGGAAACACCATATATTTT.

This clone has a single count. In nucleotides, the CDR3 is TGTGCCAGCAGTTTATCCAGGGCCAATCAAGAGACCCAGTACTTC. This encodes CASSLSRANQETQYF. This chain joins TRBV27 and TRBJ2-5; maybe TRBD1 (5 bases). Trimming pared 0 bases from V and 2 bases from J, leaving 10 bases between. The CDR3 is 15 amino acids. Germline-derived CDR1 and CDR2 are MNHEY and SMNVEV (reference sequence).

The rearrangement links TRBV5-1 to TRBJ2-3; the match to TRBD1 covers 8 bases. The germline gives CDR1 SGHRS, CDR2 YFSETQ. The CDR3 consists of 17 residues. V lost 6 bases to trimming and J lost 1 base; unmatched junction nucleotides: 13. The CDR3 here is CASNMEPGTGGTDTQYF. The CDR3, as DNA: TGCGCCAGCAACATGGAGCCCGGGACAGGAGGCACAGATACGCAGTATTTT.

This clone was recorded a few times. The rearrangement joins TRBV7-3 to TRBJ1-1; no firm D call. Trimming shortened V by 5 bases and J by 10 bases, and 14 bases separated the two germline ends. The germline CDR1 and CDR2 sequences are SGHTA and FQGTGA. This CDR3 is built from 12 residues. CDR3 coding DNA: TGTGCCAGCAGCCCCGGGGAGGGTACAGCTTTCTTT. Translation: CASSPGEGTAFF.

This clone was seen a single time. The rearrangement links TRBV27 to TRBJ2-7; 9 bases line up with TRBD2. J lost 0 bases, V lost 0 bases, and 3 bases had no gene match. From germline, CDR1 is MNHEY and CDR2 SMNVEV (reference sequence). There are 16 residues in the CDR3. CDR3 protein: CASSLSLAGSSYEQYF. CDR3 nucleotide sequence: TGTGCCAGCAGTTTATCGCTAGCGGGATCCTCCTACGAGCAGTACTTC.

The chain has TRBV21-1 and TRBJ2-2; the table's D gene call, TRBD2, was not cross checked with the DNA. TRBV21-1 is assigned pseudogene status. The CDR3 spans 18 residues. The CDR3 nucleotides read TGTGCCAGGCGGGGTGGGGCGATAGCGGTAGCGAACACCGGGGAGCTGTTTTTT. Its translation: CARRGGAIAVANTGELFF.

V gene TRBV28 combines with J gene TRBJ2-7, with D perhaps matching TRBD2 (6 bases). The V gene's germline CDR1 is MDHEN and CDR2 SYDVKM. The CDR3 is made up of 14 amino acids. V was trimmed by 5 bases and J by 0 bases, leaving 11 bases between them. This CDR3 reads CASSPSESSYEQYF. For the CDR3, the DNA is TGTGCCAGCAGTCCTAGCGAGAGCTCCTACGAGCAGTACTTC.

CDR3 sequence reads: CASSERSSYNSPLHF. DNA of the CDR3: TGTGCCAGCAGTGAGAGGAGCTCCTATAATTCACCCCTCCACTTT. The chain has TRBV2 and TRBJ1-6; D remains ambiguous. Germline loops: CDR1 SNHLY, CDR2 FYNNEI. This CDR3 spans 15 amino acids. V gave up 3 bases and J gave up 0 bases, with 6 bases separating them.

The V gene is TRBV29-1, the J gene TRBJ2-7, with a possible D match to TRBD2 (6 bases). Germline V gene sequence: CDR1 SQVTM, CDR2 ANQGSEA. The length of the CDR3 is 12 residues. Trimming removed 4 bases at V and 2 bases at J, with 9 bases between. The CDR3 spells CSVAGRAYEQYF. CDR3 nucleotide sequence: TGCAGCGTTGCCGGGAGAGCCTACGAGCAGTACTTC.

This clone was seen once. The rearrangement uses TRBV5-1 and TRBJ2-1; D perhaps matches TRBD2 (7 bases). The CDR3 length is 17 residues. The V and J ends lost 5 bases and 9 bases respectively, with 27 bases between them. The germline gives CDR1 SGHRS, CDR2 YFSETQ. The CDR3 here is CASRSGGTGLKRVEQFF. The CDR3 DNA follows: TGCGCCAGCAGGTCGGGGGGCACAGGTTTGAAGCGTGTTGAGCAGTTCTTC.